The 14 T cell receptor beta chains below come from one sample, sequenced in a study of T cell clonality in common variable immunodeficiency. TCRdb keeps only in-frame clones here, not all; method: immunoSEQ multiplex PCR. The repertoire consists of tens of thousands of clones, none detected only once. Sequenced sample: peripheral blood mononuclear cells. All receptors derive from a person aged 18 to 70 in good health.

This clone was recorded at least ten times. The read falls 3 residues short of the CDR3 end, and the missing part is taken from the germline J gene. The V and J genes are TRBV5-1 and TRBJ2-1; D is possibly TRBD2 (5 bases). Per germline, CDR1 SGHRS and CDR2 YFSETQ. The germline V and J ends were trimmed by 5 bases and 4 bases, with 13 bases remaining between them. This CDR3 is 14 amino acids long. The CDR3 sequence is CASRTASSYNEQFF. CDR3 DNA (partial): TGCGCCAGCAGGACGGCTAGCAGTTACAATGAG.

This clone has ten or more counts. The sequenced CDR3 bases are TGTGCCAGCAGTATGCAGCGGGAGGGTATGACTGAG. The encoded protein is CASSMQREGMTE. The whole CDR3 sequence is CASSMQREGMTEQFF. The chain recombines TRBV6-4 with TRBJ2-1; 10 bases line up with TRBD2. The CDR3 end falls 3 residues outside the read, so it is completed with the germline J gene. Losses at the gene ends were 5 bases for V and 9 bases for J; bases not matched to a gene: 10. The CDR3 spans 15 residues. Germline V gives CDR1 MRHNA, CDR2 SNTAGT.

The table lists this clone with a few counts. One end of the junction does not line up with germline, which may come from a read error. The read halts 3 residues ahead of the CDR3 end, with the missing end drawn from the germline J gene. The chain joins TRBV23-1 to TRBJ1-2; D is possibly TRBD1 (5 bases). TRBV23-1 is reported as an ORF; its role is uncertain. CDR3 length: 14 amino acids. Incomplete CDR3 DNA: TGCGCCAGCAGTCAATCCGCAGGGAACTCTGGC. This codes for CASSQSAGNSG. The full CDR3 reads CASSQSAGNSGYTF.

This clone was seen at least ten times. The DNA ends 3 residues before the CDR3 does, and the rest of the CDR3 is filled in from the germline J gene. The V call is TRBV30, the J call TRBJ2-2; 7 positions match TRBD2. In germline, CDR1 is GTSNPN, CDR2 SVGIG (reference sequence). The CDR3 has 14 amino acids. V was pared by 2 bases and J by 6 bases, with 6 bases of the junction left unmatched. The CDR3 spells CAWSPGLVSGELFF. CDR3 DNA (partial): TGTGCCTGGAGTCCTGGACTAGTTTCCGGGGAG.

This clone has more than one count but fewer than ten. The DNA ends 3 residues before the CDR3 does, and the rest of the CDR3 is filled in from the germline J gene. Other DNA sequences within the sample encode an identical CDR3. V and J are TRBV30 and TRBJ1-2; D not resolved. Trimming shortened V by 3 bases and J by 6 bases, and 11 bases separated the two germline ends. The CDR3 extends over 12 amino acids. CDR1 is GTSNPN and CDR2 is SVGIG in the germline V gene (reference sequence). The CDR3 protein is CAWSRGSNGYTF. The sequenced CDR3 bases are TGTGCCTGGAGCCGCGGGAGCAATGGC.

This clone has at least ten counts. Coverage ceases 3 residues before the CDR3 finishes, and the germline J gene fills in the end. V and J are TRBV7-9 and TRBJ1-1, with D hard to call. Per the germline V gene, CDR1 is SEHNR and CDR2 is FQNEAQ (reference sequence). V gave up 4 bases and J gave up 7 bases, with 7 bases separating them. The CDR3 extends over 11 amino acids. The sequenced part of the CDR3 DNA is TGTGCCAGCAGCTCTTATAATGAA. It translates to CASSSYNE. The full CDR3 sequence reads CASSSYNEAFF.

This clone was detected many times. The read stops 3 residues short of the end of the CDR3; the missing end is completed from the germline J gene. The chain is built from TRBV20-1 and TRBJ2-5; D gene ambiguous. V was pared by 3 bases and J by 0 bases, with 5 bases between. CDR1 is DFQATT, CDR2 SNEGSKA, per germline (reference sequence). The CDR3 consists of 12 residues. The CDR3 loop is CSASRYQETQYF. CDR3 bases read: TGCAGTGCTAGCCGGTACCAAGAGACC.

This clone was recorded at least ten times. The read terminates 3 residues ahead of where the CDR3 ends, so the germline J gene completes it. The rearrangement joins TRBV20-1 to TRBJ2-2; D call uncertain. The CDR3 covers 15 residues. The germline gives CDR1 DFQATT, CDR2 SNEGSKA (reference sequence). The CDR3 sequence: CSARDQVSGSEKLFF. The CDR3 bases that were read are TGCAGTGCTAGAGATCAAGTCTCCGGGTCTGAAAAG.

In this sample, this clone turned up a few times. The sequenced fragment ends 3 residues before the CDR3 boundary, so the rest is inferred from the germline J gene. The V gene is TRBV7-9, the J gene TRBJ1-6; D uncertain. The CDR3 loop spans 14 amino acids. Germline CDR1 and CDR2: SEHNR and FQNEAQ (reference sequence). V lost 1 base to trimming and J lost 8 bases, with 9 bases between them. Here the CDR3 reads CASSLVLQDSPLHF. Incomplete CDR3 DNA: TGTGCCAGCAGCTTAGTACTGCAGGATTCACCC.

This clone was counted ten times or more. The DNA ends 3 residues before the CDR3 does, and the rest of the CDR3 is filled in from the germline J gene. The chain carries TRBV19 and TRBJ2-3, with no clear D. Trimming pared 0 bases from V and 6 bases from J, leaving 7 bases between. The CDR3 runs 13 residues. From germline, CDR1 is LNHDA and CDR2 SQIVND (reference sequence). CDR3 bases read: TGTGCCAGTAGTATAGAAGCCGCGGATACG. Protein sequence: CASSIEAADT. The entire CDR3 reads CASSIEAADTQYF.

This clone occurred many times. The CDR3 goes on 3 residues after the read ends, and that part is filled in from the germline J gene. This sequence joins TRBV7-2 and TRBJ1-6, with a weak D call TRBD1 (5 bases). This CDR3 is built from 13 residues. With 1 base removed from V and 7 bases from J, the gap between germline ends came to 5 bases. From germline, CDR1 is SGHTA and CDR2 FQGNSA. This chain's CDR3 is CASSLGGNSPLHF. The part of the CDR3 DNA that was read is TGTGCCAGCAGCTTAGGGGGCAATTCACCC.

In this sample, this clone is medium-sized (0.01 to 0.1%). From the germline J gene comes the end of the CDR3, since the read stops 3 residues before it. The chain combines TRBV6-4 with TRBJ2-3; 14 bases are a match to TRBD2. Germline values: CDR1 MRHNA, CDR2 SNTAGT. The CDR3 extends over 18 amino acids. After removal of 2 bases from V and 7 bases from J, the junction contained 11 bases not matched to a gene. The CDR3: CASSDAGLAGDPPYTQYF. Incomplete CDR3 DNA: TGTGCCAGCAGTGACGCGGGACTAGCGGGAGACCCCCCTTATACG.

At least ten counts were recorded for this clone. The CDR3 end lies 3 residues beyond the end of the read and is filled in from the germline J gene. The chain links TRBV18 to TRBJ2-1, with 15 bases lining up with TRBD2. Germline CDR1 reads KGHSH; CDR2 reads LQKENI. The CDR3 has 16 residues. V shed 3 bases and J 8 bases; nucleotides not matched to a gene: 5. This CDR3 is CASSPRTSGGADEQFF. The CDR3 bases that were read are TGTGCCAGCTCACCTCGGACTAGCGGGGGGGCGGATGAG.

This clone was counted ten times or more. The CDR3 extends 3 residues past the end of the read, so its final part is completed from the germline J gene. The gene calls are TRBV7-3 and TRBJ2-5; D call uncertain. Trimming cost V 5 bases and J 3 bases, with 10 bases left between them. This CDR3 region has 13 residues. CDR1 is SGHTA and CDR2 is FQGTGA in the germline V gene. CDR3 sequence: CASSLRREETQYF. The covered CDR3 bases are TGTGCCAGCAGCCTTCGACGGGAAGAGACC.